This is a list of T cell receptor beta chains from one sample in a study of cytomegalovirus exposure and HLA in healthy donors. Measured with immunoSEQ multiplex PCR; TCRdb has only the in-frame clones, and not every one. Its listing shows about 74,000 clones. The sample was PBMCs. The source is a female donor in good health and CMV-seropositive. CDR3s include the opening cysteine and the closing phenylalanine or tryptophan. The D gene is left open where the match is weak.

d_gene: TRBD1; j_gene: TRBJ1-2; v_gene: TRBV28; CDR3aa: CASSFNRGVGLGYTF; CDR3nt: TGTGCCAGCAGTTTTAACAGGGGAGTTGGGCTTGGCTACACCTTC
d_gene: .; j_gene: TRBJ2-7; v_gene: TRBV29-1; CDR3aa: CSVGDIENFYEQYF; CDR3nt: TGCAGCGTTGGGGACATCGAAAATTTCTACGAGCAGTACTTC
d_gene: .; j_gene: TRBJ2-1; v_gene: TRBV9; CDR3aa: CASSVAWGTNEQFF; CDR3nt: TGTGCCAGCAGCGTAGCGTGGGGGACTAATGAGCAGTTCTTC
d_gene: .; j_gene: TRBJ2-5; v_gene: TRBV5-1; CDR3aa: CASSSRTVQETQYF; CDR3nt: TGCGCCAGCAGCTCCAGGACTGTACAAGAGACCCAGTACTTC
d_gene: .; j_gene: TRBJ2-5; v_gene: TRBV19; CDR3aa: CASSITGTETQYF; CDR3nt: TGTGCCAGTAGTATCACAGGGACGGAGACCCAGTACTTC
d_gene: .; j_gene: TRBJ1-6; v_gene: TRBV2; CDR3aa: CASSEGRGNSPLHF; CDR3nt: TGTGCCAGCAGTGAGGGCAGGGGCAATTCACCCCTCCACTTT
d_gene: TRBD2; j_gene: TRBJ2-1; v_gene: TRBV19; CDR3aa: CASRGSGDAYNEQFF; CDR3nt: TGTGCCAGTAGGGGAAGCGGGGACGCCTACAATGAGCAGTTCTTC
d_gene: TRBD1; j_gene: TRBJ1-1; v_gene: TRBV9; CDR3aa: CASSPSQGAEAFF; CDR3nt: TGTGCCAGCAGCCCTTCACAGGGGGCTGAAGCTTTCTTT
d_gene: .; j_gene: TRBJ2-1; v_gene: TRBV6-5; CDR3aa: CASSRDTGFSQFF; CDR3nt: TGTGCCAGCAGTCGTGATACAGGGTTTTCGCAGTTCTTC
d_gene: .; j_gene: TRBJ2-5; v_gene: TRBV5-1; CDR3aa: CASSGRSEETQYF; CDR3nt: TGCGCCAGCAGCGGGAGAAGTGAAGAGACCCAGTACTTC
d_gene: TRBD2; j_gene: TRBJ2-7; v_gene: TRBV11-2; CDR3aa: CASSRLAAYEQYF; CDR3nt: TGTGCCAGCAGTCGCCTAGCGGCCTACGAGCAGTACTTC
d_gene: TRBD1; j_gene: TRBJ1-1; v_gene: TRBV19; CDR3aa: CASSRLQGAEAFF; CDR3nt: TGTGCCAGTAGTCGCCTTCAGGGGGCTGAAGCTTTCTTT
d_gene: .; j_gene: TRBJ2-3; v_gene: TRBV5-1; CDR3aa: CASSRNEAGSTDTQYF; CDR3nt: TGCGCCAGCAGCCGGAACGAAGCGGGTAGCACAGATACGCAGTATTTT
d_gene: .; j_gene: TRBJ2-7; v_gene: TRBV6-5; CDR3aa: CASKISDGGSYEQYF; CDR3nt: TGTGCCAGCAAAATTAGCGATGGGGGGTCCTACGAGCAGTACTTC
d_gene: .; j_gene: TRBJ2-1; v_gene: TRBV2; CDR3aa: CASSPTAVVEQFF; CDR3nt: TGTGCCAGCAGTCCGACAGCAGTCGTTGAGCAGTTCTTC
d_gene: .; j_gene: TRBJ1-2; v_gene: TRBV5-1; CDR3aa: CASSLGQSNYGYTF; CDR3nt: TGCGCCAGCAGCTTGGGGCAGTCTAACTATGGCTACACCTTC
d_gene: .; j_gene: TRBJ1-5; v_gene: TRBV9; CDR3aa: CASSGPGSQPQHF; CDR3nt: TGTGCCAGCAGCGGCCCGGGGAGTCAGCCCCAGCATTTT
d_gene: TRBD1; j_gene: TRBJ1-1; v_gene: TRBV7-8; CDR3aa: CASSSGGGTEAFF; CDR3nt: TGTGCCAGCAGCTCAGGGGGCGGCACTGAAGCTTTCTTT
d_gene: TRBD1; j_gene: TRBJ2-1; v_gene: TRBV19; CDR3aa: CASSMNRGSYNEQFF; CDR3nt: TGTGCCAGTAGTATGAACAGGGGGAGCTACAATGAGCAGTTCTTC
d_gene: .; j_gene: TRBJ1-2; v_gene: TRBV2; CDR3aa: CASSETEEQFYGYTF; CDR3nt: TGTGCCAGCAGTGAAACAGAAGAACAATTCTATGGCTACACCTTC
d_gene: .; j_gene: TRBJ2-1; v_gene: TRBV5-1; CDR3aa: CASSLGDRTYNEQFF; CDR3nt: TGCGCCAGCAGCTTGGGAGACAGAACCTACAATGAGCAGTTCTTC
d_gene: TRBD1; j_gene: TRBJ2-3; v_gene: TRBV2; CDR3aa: CASSRDRGEDTQYF; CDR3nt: TGTGCCAGCAGTCGGGACAGGGGTGAAGATACGCAGTATTTT
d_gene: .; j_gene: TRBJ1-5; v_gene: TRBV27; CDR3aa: CASRLYSNQPQHF; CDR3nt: TGTGCCAGCAGGTTGTATAGCAATCAGCCCCAGCATTTT
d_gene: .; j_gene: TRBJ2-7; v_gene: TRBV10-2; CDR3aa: CASSLGQTYEQYF; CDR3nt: TGCGCCAGCAGTCTCGGACAGACATACGAGCAGTACTTC
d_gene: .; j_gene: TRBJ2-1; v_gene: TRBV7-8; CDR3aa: CASSKSPLVSSYNEQFF; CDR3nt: TGTGCCAGCAGCAAAAGCCCTTTAGTTAGCTCCTACAATGAGCAGTTCTTC
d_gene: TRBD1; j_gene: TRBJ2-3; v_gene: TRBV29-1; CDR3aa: CSVEDRQGSTDTQYF; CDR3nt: TGCAGCGTTGAAGACCGACAGGGGAGTACAGATACGCAGTATTTT
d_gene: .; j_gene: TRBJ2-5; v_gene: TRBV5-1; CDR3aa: CASSLFDAETQYF; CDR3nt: TGCGCCAGCAGCTTGTTCGATGCGGAGACCCAGTACTTC
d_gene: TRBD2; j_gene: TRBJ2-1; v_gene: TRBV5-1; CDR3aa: CASSLTSGYNEQFF; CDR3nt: TGCGCCAGCAGCTTGACTAGCGGGTACAATGAGCAGTTCTTC
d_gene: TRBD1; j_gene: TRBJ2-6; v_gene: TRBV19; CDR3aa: CASSIGQGSGANVLTF; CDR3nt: TGTGCCAGTAGTATCGGACAGGGCTCTGGGGCCAACGTCCTGACTTTC
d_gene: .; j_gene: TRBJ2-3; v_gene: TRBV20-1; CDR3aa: CSVGGTDTQYF; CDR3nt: TGCAGTGTCGGGGGAACAGATACGCAGTATTTT
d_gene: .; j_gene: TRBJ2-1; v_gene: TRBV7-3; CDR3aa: CASSLMGRSAYNEQFF; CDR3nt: TGTGCCAGCAGCTTAATGGGGAGGTCCGCCTACAATGAGCAGTTCTTC
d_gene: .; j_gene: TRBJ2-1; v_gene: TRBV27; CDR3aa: CASSLIGSYNEQFF; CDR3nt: TGTGCCAGCAGTTTAATCGGGTCCTACAATGAGCAGTTCTTC
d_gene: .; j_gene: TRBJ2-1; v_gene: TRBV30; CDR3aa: CAWAGGAYNEQFF; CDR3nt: TGTGCCTGGGCCGGCGGAGCCTACAATGAGCAGTTCTTC
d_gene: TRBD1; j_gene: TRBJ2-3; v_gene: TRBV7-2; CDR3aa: CASSRDSLADTQYF; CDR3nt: TGTGCCAGCAGCCGGGACAGCTTGGCAGATACGCAGTATTTT
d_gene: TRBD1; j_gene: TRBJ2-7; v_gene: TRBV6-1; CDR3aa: CASRGEGTGPYEQYF; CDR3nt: TGTGCCAGCAGAGGGGAGGGGACAGGGCCCTACGAGCAGTACTTC
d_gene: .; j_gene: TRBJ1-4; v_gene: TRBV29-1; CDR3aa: CSVSQSEKLFF; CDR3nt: TGCAGCGTTTCGCAGTCCGAAAAACTGTTTTTT
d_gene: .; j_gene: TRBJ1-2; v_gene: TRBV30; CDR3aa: CAWTTGPYFYGYTF; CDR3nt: TGTGCCTGGACCACAGGTCCCTATTTCTATGGCTACACCTTC
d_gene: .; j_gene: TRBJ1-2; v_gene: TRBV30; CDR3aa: CAWSVDSTVVGGYTF; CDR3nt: TGTGCCTGGAGTGTGGATAGCACCGTGGTCGGTGGCTACACCTTC
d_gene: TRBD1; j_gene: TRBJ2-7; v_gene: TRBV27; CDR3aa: CASSLSWTGGYYEQYF; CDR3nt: TGTGCCAGCAGTTTATCGTGGACAGGGGGCTACTACGAGCAGTACTTC
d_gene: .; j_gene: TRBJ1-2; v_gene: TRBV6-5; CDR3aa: CASSYDNRLTGGYTF; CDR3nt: TGTGCCAGCAGTTACGATAACAGGCTAACTGGTGGCTACACCTTC
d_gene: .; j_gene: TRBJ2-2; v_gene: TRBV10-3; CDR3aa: CATLEGGASTGELFF; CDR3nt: TGTGCCACCCTGGAGGGGGGGGCCTCTACCGGGGAGCTGTTTTTT
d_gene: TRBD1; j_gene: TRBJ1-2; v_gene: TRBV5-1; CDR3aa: CASSRGTGTIRSYTF; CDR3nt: TGCGCCAGCAGCAGAGGGACAGGAACTATCAGGAGCTACACCTTC
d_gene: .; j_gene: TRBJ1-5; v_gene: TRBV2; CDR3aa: CASSATGIGQPQHF; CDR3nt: TGTGCCAGCAGTGCCACAGGGATAGGTCAGCCCCAGCATTTT
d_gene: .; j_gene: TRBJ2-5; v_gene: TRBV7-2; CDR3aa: CASSLGDRVQETQYF; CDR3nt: TGTGCCAGCAGCTTAGGAGACCGGGTCCAAGAGACCCAGTACTTC
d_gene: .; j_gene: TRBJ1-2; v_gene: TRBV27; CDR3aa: CASSLGPTGPSYGYTF; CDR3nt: TGTGCCAGCAGTTTAGGCCCCACAGGGCCGAGTTATGGCTACACCTTC
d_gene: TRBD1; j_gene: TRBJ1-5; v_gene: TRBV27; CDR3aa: CASSLSGQGKDQPQHF; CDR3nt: TGTGCCAGCAGTTTATCGGGACAGGGGAAGGATCAGCCCCAGCATTTT
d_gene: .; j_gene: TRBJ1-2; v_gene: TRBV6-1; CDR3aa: CASTQGANYGYTF; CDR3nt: TGTGCCAGCACTCAAGGGGCGAACTATGGCTACACCTTC
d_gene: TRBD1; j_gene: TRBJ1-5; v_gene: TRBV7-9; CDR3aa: CASSGTDNQPQHF; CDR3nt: TGTGCCAGCAGCGGGACAGACAATCAGCCCCAGCATTTT
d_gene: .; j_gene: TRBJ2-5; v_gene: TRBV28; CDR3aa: CASNGFGETQYF; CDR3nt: TGTGCCAGCAACGGTTTCGGGGAGACCCAGTACTTC